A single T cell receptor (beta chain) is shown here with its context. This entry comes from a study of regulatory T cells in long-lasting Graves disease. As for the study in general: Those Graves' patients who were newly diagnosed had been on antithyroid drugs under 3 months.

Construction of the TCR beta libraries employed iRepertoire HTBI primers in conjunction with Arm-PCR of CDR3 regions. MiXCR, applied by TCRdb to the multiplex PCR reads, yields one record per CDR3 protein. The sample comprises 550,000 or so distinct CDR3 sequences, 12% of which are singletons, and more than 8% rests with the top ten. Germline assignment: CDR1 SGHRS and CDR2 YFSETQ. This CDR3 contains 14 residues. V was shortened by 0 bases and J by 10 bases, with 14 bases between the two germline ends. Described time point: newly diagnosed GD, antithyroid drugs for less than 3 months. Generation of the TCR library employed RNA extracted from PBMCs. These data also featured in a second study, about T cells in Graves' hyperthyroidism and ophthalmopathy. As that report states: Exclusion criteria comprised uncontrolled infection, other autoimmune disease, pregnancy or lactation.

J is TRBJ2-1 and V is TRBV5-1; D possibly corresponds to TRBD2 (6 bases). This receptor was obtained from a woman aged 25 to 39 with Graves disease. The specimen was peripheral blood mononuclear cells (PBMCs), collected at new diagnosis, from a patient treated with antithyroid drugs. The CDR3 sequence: CASSLGGEAYEQFF. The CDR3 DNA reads TGCGCCAGCAGCTTGGGGGGGGAAGCCTACGAGCAGTTCTTC.